These 7 T cell receptor beta chains came from one sample sequenced in a study of human T cells and chemical hapten exposure. Sample time point: patch test 1, 2 weeks after DPC sensitization. Specified treatment: therapeutic diphenylcyclopropenone sensitization with weekly scalp DPC. TCRdb re-analysed the RACE reads in MiXCR, keeping a single row per CDR3 protein. The sample shows 55,000 to 85,000 distinct CDR3 sequences, approximately 9.8% of them seen only once. The specimen comprised whole blood, sampled in connection with sensitization to the hapten diphenylcyclopropenone (DPC). Receptor source: a woman between 40 and 55 years old with alopecia areata. Some clones in this sample may be carry-over from other donors' samples.

This clonotype came up a few times. The chain recombines TRBV2 with TRBJ1-2, with D perhaps TRBD1 (6 bases). The CDR3 is made up of 15 amino acids. The V end was cut by 3 bases, the J end by 8 bases, with 19 bases between. Germline CDR1 SNHLY, CDR2 FYNNEI. CDR3 in DNA: TGTGCCAGCAGTGAGTTACAGGGAGCGACTCGCGGCTACACCTTC. Translation: CASSELQGATRGYTF.

This clonotype was found many times. This chain uses TRBV4-3 with TRBJ2-1; TRBD2 aligns across 8 bases. Germline-derived CDR1 and CDR2 are LGHNA and YSLEER. Germline trimming cut 4 bases from V and 2 bases from J; bases unmatched to any gene: 7. The CDR3 consists of 16 residues. The CDR3 loop is CASSPGGRGAYNEQFF. In DNA form, the CDR3 reads TGCGCCAGCAGCCCCGGTGGGCGGGGGGCCTACAATGAGCAGTTCTTC.

This clonotype was counted ten times or more. This sequence joins TRBV7-2 and TRBJ1-3; TRBD1 is a possible D gene (5 bases). Germline CDR1 SGHTA, CDR2 FQGNSA. The length of the CDR3 is 18 residues. With 0 bases removed from V and 1 base from J, the gap between germline ends came to 16 bases. The CDR3 here is CASSLATYSQASGNTIYF. DNA for the CDR3: TGTGCCAGCAGCTTAGCCACCTATTCACAGGCGTCTGGAAACACCATATATTTT.

The chain uses TRBV27 and TRBJ2-4; D might be TRBD1 (5 bases). Germline CDR1 is MNHEY and CDR2 is SMNVEV (reference sequence). Trimming pared 7 bases from V and 5 bases from J, leaving 9 bases between. This CDR3 has 12 amino acids. The CDR3 sequence: CASKGVQNIQYF. The CDR3 DNA sequence: TGTGCCAGCAAAGGGGTCCAAAACATTCAGTACTTC.

The chain recombines TRBV20-1 with TRBJ2-7, with D perhaps TRBD2 (6 bases). Trimming stripped 3 bases from V and 1 base from J, with 16 bases between. The CDR3 covers 15 residues. CDR1 and CDR2 from the germline V gene are DFQATT and SNEGSKA (reference sequence). The CDR3 region has the DNA TGCAGTGCTAGTGGAGCGGGCGCCAATTCCTACGAGCAGTACTTC. Translation gives CSASGAGANSYEQYF.

The table lists this clonotype with many counts. The genes are TRBV6-5 and TRBJ1-2; 7 nucleotides agree with TRBD1. The CDR3 is made up of 16 amino acids. Losses at the gene ends were 5 bases for V and 0 bases for J; bases not matched to a gene: 9. The germline CDR1 and CDR2 sequences are MNHEY and SVGAGI. CDR3 sequence reads: CASSPQGGGANYGYTF. As DNA, the CDR3 is TGTGCCAGCAGTCCCCAGGGGGGGGGTGCTAACTATGGCTACACCTTC.

This clonotype was recorded many times. The J gene is TRBJ1-3, the V gene TRBV4-1; D uncertain. CDR1 and CDR2 (germline): MGHRA, YSYEKL. The CDR3 consists of 16 residues. The V end was cut by 1 base, the J end by 4 bases, with 14 bases between. CDR3 DNA: TGCGCCAGCAGCCAAGGGTGGGGAGGTTTCGGAAACACCATATATTTT. It is translated as CASSQGWGGFGNTIYF.